This is a list of T cell receptor beta chains from one sample in a study of tumor-infiltrating lymphocytes in primary liver carcinoma. TCRdb called the multiplex PCR reads again in MiXCR, with one record for every CDR3 protein. The table records tens of thousands of distinct CDR3 sequences, approximately 70% of them present only once. Sequenced input: liver tumor tissue from sampling region 5. Receptors originate from a man between 35 and 55 years old with primary liver carcinoma and hepatitis B virus infection. The conserved cysteine and the conserved F or W are not part of the CDR3 here.

v_gene: TRBV11-2; j_gene: TRBJ2-2; CDR3aa: ASLPPGVYTGELL
v_gene: TRBV28; j_gene: TRBJ1-1; CDR3aa: ASNPATGGNTEAF
v_gene: TRBV29-1; j_gene: TRBJ2-4; CDR3aa: SVAGTINERNIQY
v_gene: TRBV7-9; j_gene: TRBJ1-6; CDR3aa: ASSSGQGRNSPLH
v_gene: TRBV11-2; j_gene: TRBJ2-5; CDR3aa: ASSDLTGAGETQY
v_gene: TRBV11-2; j_gene: TRBJ2-7; CDR3aa: ASSLFTGGRADLPYEQY
v_gene: TRBV29-1; j_gene: TRBJ2-1; CDR3aa: SVEARYNEQS
v_gene: TRBV10-3; j_gene: TRBJ2-3; CDR3aa: AISGRTREDTQY
v_gene: TRBV11-2; j_gene: TRBJ2-2; CDR3aa: ASSLVALAGDVTGELF
v_gene: TRBV5-1; j_gene: TRBJ1-4; CDR3aa: ASNPTGEVNEKLF
v_gene: TRBV6-5; j_gene: TRBJ1-2; CDR3aa: ASSCGGLGTYGYT
v_gene: TRBV11-1; j_gene: TRBJ2-1; CDR3aa: ASSLGLAGEVDNVQF
v_gene: TRBV6-1; j_gene: TRBJ1-2; CDR3aa: TSSDGHYT
v_gene: TRBV18; j_gene: TRBJ1-1; CDR3aa: ASSPSRDQVEAF
v_gene: TRBV28; j_gene: TRBJ1-1; CDR3aa: ASSLPTGATEAF
v_gene: TRBV11-2; j_gene: TRBJ2-3; CDR3aa: AGGARGPADMPY
v_gene: TRBV6-5; j_gene: TRBJ2-5; CDR3aa: ASSYSTEAQY
v_gene: TRBV29-1; j_gene: TRBJ2-3; CDR3aa: SVEETHTQY
v_gene: TRBV10-3; j_gene: TRBJ1-1; CDR3aa: AISDTIRDTEAF
v_gene: TRBV6-1; j_gene: TRBJ2-7; CDR3aa: ANSGLAGSYEKY
v_gene: TRBV12-3/TRBV12-4; j_gene: TRBJ2-1; CDR3aa: ASTPGTSGPNEQF
v_gene: TRBV5-1; j_gene: TRBJ1-2; CDR3aa: ASSHSPGDRDDYT
v_gene: TRBV7-3; j_gene: TRBJ2-7; CDR3aa: ASSLTRDSEQY
v_gene: TRBV11-2; j_gene: TRBJ2-1; CDR3aa: ASSLYRLVSEQF
v_gene: TRBV11-2; j_gene: TRBJ2-1; CDR3aa: ASSSRPSGRIYEQL
v_gene: TRBV29-1; j_gene: TRBJ1-2; CDR3aa: SGNFQGAYGYT
v_gene: TRBV6-5; j_gene: TRBJ1-1; CDR3aa: ASSMRGAEAF
v_gene: TRBV11-2; j_gene: TRBJ2-5; CDR3aa: ASSPTMTSGSGETQY
v_gene: TRBV5-1; j_gene: TRBJ1-5; CDR3aa: ASSYGDGDQPQH
v_gene: TRBV12-3/TRBV12-4; j_gene: TRBJ2-3; CDR3aa: ASSFPSTDTQY
v_gene: TRBV13; j_gene: TRBJ1-1; CDR3aa: ASSWRGAGIASEAF
v_gene: TRBV6-4; j_gene: TRBJ2-3; CDR3aa: ASTFTSATSTDTQY
v_gene: TRBV7-9; j_gene: TRBJ1-1; CDR3aa: ASRPAAPTNTEVF
v_gene: TRBV11-2; j_gene: TRBJ2-7; CDR3aa: ACSLSELASQN
v_gene: TRBV6-5; j_gene: TRBJ1-1; CDR3aa: ASSLGGAKTEAF
v_gene: TRBV18; j_gene: TRBJ2-6; CDR3aa: ASSPTHQAYSGANVLT
v_gene: TRBV10-3; j_gene: TRBJ2-7; CDR3aa: AISGTESYNEQY